The 9 T cell receptor beta chains reported below all come from one sample, sequenced in a study of cytomegalovirus exposure and HLA in healthy donors. PCR employed 60 Vbeta and 13 Jbeta primers. The table came from immunoSEQ multiplex PCR; TCRdb's copy has only in-frame clones and leaves some out. The sample gives approximately 140,000 clones, approximately 85% of which show up once; approximately 1.7% is in the top ten. The sample was PBMCs. The receptors stem from a boy between 10 and 17 years old in good health and CMV-seronegative.

The rearrangement links TRBV7-3 to TRBJ2-2, with a weak D call TRBD1 (6 bases). Germline V gives CDR1 SGHTA, CDR2 FQGTGA. Trimming cost V 7 bases and J 7 bases, with 16 bases left between them. This CDR3 region has 14 residues. The CDR3 reads CASKMDSRGGELFF. CDR3 DNA sequence: TGTGCCAGCAAGATGGACAGCCGAGGCGGGGAGCTGTTTTTT. The whole variable domain, remainder taken from reference TRBV7-3 and TRBJ2-2, is GAGVSQTPSNKVTEKGKYVELRCDPISGHTALYWYRQSLGQGPEFLIYFQGTGAADDSGLPNDRFFAVRPEGSVSTLKIQRTERGDSAVYLCASKMDSRGGELFFGEGSRLTVL.

This clone occurred a few times. The sample contains more than one DNA sequence encoding this CDR3. The genes are TRBV5-1 and TRBJ1-1; 8 nucleotides align to TRBD1. The V and J ends lost 2 bases and 2 bases, in that order; junction bases with no gene match: 5. This CDR3 region has 15 residues. Per germline, CDR1 SGHRS and CDR2 YFSETQ. The chain's CDR3 is CASSLETGANTEAFF. The CDR3 DNA is TGCGCCAGCAGCTTAGAGACAGGGGCCAACACTGAAGCTTTCTTT. Complete variable domain (other parts from reference TRBV5-1 and TRBJ1-1): KAGVTQTPRYLIKTRGQQVTLSCSPISGHRSVSWYQQTPGQGLQFLFEYFSETQRNKGNFPGRFSGRQFSNSRSEMNVSTLELGDSALYLCASSLETGANTEAFFGQGTRLTVV.

There are a few counts of this clone. The chain couples TRBV29-1 to TRBJ1-1; 8 nucleotides agree with TRBD1. The trim removed 5 bases at V and 6 bases at J, leaving 14 bases unmatched. Germline V gives CDR1 SQVTM, CDR2 ANQGSEA. The CDR3 has 15 amino acids. Here the CDR3 DNA reads TGCAGCGTTCGGACAGGGAGAGTAGGGATCGCTGAAGCTTTCTTT. Protein sequence: CSVRTGRVGIAEAFF.

The CDR3 DNA reads as TGTGCCAGCAGCGTAGGAGGGGGCGACACCGGGGAGCTGTTTTTT. Translated: CASSVGGGDTGELFF. The chain uses TRBV9 and TRBJ2-2; TRBD1 matches 7 bases. This CDR3 spans 15 amino acids. J gave up 3 bases and V 0 bases, and 2 bases lay outside the gene matches. Germline CDR1 SGDLS, CDR2 YYNGEE.

This clone was observed a few times. The chain links TRBV4-1 to TRBJ1-1; no clear D. The CDR3 runs to 16 residues. Germline loops: CDR1 MGHRA, CDR2 YSYEKL. V lost 2 bases, J lost 1 base, and 14 bases lay in between. The CDR3 is CASSQPRVGGNTEAFF. CDR3 sequence (DNA): TGCGCCAGCAGCCAACCAAGGGTCGGAGGGAACACTGAAGCTTTCTTT.

The V gene is TRBV19, the J gene TRBJ2-7, with 9 bases identical to TRBD1. Germline CDR1 LNHDA, CDR2 SQIVND (reference sequence). V shed 2 bases, J shed 6 bases, and the junction held 11 bases outside the gene matches. The CDR3 contains 16 residues. CDR3 bases: TGTGCCAGTAGTATAATCTTCGGGACAGGGTATCCCGAGCAGTACTTC. Encoded protein: CASSIIFGTGYPEQYF.

The chain joins TRBV4-1 to TRBJ2-3; D is unresolved. The V end lost 1 base, the J end lost 5 bases, and 4 bases lay between the germline ends. The CDR3 consists of 12 residues. Per germline, CDR1 MGHRA and CDR2 YSYEKL. The CDR3 DNA is TGCGCCAGCAGCCAAGGTCGAGATACGCAGTATTTT. Its protein is CASSQGRDTQYF.

This sequence joins TRBV5-1 and TRBJ2-1; 11 bases map to TRBD2. The CDR3 length is 14 residues. Germline-derived CDR1 and CDR2 are SGHRS and YFSETQ. V shed 4 bases, J shed 6 bases, and the junction held 3 bases outside the gene matches. The CDR3 nucleotides read TGCGCCAGCAGCCCGGGACTAGCGGTCAATGAGCAGTTCTTC. This sequence encodes CASSPGLAVNEQFF.

This clone was seen more than once but under ten times. The rearrangement joins TRBV5-4 to TRBJ1-2; D is perhaps TRBD1 (6 bases). Germline loops: CDR1 SGHNT, CDR2 YYREEE (reference sequence). The CDR3 has 14 amino acids. Deletions cut 3 bases from V and 5 bases from J, with 14 bases between. CDR3 DNA: TGTGCCAGCAGCTCAGGCAGGGGAGGGTATGGCTACACCTTC. As protein: CASSSGRGGYGYTF. Together with reference TRBV5-4 and TRBJ1-2, the CDR3 gives the full variable domain: ETGVTQSPTHLIKTRGQQVTLRCSSQSGHNTVSWYQQALGQGPQFIFQYYREEENGRGNFPPRFSGLQFPNYSSELNVNALELDDSALYLCASSSGRGGYGYTFGSGTRLTVV.